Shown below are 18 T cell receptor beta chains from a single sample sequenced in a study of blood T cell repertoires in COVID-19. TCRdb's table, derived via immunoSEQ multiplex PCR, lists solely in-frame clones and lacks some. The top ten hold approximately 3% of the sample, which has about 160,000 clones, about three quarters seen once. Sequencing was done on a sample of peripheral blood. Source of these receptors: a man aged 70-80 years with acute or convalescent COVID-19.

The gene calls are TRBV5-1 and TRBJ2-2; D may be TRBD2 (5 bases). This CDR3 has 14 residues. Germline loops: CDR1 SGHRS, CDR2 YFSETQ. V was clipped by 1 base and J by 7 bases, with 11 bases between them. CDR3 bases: TGCGCCAGCAGCTTGACTAGTTCTTTCGGGGAGCTGTTTTTT. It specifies CASSLTSSFGELFF.

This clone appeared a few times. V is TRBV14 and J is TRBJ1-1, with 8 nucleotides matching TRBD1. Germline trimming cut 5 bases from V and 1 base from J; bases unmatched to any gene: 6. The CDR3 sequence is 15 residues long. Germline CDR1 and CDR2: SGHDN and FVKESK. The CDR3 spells CASSNIGTGNTEAFF. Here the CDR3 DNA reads TGTGCCAGCAGCAACATAGGGACAGGGAACACTGAAGCTTTCTTT.

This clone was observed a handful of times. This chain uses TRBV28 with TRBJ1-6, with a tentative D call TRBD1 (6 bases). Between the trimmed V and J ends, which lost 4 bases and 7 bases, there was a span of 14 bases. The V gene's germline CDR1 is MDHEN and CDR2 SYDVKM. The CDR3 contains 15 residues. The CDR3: CASSWRGQSNSPLHF. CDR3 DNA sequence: TGTGCCAGCAGTTGGCGGGGGCAGAGCAATTCACCCCTCCACTTT.

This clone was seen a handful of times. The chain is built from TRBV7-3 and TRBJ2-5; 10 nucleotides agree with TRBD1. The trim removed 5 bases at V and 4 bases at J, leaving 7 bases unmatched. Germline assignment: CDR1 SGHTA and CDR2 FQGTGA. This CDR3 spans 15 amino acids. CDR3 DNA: TGTGCCAGCAGCCCGACAGGGGGCTTCGGAGAGACCCAGTACTTC. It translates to CASSPTGGFGETQYF.

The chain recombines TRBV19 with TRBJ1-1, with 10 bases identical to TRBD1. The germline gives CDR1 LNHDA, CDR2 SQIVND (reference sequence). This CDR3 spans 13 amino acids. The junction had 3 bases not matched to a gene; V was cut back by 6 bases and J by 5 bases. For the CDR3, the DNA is TGTGCCAGTAGGACAGGGGGCCGAACTGAAGCTTTCTTT. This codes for CASRTGGRTEAFF.

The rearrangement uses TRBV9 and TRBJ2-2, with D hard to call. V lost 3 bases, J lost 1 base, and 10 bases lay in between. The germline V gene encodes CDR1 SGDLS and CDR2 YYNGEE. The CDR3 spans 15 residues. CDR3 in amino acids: CASSAEARNTGELFF. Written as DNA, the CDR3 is TGTGCCAGCAGCGCCGAGGCTCGGAACACCGGGGAGCTGTTTTTT.

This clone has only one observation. CDR3 sequence reads: CASSIGGLAGGQETQYF. The CDR3 DNA reads TGTGCCAGTAGTATTGGCGGATTGGCCGGAGGCCAAGAGACCCAGTACTTC. The chain uses TRBV19 and TRBJ2-5; the D gene is possibly TRBD2 (5 bases). Germline values: CDR1 LNHDA, CDR2 SQIVND (reference sequence). Trimming took off 3 bases at V and 1 base at J, with 18 bases between the two ends. This CDR3 has 17 residues.

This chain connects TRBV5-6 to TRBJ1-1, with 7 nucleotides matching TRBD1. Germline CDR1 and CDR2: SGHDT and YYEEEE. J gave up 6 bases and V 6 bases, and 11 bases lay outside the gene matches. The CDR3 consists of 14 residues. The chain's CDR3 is CASTETGYTAEAFF. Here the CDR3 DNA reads TGTGCCAGCACCGAGACAGGGTATACGGCTGAAGCTTTCTTT.

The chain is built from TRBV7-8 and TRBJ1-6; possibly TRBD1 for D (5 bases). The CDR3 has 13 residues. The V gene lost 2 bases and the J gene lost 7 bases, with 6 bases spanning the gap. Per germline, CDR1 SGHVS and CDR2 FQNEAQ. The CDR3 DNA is TGTGCCAGCAGCTTAAAGGGGAATTCACCCCTCCACTTT. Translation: CASSLKGNSPLHF.

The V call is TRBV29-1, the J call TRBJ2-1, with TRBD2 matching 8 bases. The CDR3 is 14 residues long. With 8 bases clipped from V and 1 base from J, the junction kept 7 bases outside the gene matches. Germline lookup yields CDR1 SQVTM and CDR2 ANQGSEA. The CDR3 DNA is TGCAGCTGGCGCGGGGGGCGGTCCTACAATGAGCAGTTCTTC. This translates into CSWRGGRSYNEQFF.

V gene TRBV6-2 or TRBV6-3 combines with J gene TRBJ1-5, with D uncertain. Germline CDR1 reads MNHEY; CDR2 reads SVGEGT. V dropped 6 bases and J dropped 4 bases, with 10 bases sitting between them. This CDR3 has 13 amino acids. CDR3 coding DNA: TGTGCCAGCAGCCCCGGCGGAAATCAGCCCCAGCATTTT. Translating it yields CASSPGGNQPQHF.

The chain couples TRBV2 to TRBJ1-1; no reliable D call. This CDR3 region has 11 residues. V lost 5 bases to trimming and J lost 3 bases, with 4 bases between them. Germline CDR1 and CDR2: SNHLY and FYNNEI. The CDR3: CASSQDTEAFF. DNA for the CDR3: TGTGCCAGCAGTCAGGACACTGAAGCTTTCTTT.

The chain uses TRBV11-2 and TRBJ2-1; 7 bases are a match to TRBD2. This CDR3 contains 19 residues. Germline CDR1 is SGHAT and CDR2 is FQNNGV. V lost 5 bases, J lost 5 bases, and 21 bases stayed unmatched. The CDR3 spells CASSRLIGISGTVDNEQFF. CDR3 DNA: TGTGCCAGCAGCCGCTTAATTGGTATCAGCGGGACCGTCGACAATGAGCAGTTCTTC.

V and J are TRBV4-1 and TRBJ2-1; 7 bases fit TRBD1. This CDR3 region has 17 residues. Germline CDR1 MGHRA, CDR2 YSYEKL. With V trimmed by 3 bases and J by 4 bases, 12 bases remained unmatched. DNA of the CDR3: TGCGCCAGCAGCCAGAGAGCCCGGGACAGAACTTACAATGAGCAGTTCTTC. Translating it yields CASSQRARDRTYNEQFF.

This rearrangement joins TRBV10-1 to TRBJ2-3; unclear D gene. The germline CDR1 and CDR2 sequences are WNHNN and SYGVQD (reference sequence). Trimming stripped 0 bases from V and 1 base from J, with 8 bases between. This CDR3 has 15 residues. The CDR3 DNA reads TGCGCCAGCAGTGAGTCAATAGCAGGCACAGATACGCAGTATTTT. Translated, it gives CASSESIAGTDTQYF.

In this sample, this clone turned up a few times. The CDR3 sequence: CASSQLGLAGGETQYF. The DNA of the CDR3 is TGTGCCAGCAGTCAACTCGGACTAGCGGGGGGTGAGACCCAGTACTTC. This chain connects TRBV6-9 to TRBJ2-5; 14 positions match TRBD2. From germline, CDR1 is MNHGY and CDR2 SVAAGI. The CDR3 is made up of 16 amino acids. V trimming: 5 bases; J trimming: 5 bases; junction bases outside the gene matches: 7.

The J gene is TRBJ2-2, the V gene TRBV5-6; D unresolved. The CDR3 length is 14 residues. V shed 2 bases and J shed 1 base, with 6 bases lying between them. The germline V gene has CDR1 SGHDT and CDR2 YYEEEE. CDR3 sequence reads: CASSFELNTGELFF. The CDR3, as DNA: TGTGCCAGCAGCTTCGAGCTGAACACCGGGGAGCTGTTTTTT. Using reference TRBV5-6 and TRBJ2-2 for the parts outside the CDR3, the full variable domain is DAGVTQSPTHLIKTRGQQVTLRCSPKSGHDTVSWYQQALGQGPQFIFQYYEEEERQRGNFPDRFSGHQFPNYSSELNVNALLLGDSALYLCASSFELNTGELFFGEGSRLTVL.

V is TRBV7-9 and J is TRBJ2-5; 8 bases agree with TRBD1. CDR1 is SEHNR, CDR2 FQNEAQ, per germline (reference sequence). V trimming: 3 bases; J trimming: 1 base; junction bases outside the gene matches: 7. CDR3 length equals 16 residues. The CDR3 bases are TGTGCCAGCAGCTTCGATCGGACAGGGCCCCAAGAGACCCAGTACTTC. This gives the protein CASSFDRTGPQETQYF.